This record concerns one TCR beta chain sequence. The record originates from a study of OX40 agonist ivuxolimab in advanced cancers. The CDR3 covers 15 residues. Germline CDR1 reads SGHRS; CDR2 reads YFSETQ. With V trimmed by 4 bases and J by 5 bases, 8 bases remained unmatched. The repertoire was sequenced with immunoSEQ multiplex PCR; TCRdb's copy has only in-frame clones and lacks some. The profile covers 50,000 to 65,000 clones, with more than 75% appearing a single time and less than 2% taken by the ten largest. V usage is TRBV5-1 and J usage is TRBJ1-4; 7 bases map to TRBD1. The material was CD4+ or CD8+ T cells sorted from blood, obtained in a trial of the OX40 agonist ivuxolimab. This sequence was found in an adult with an advanced solid tumor such as melanoma, head and neck, liver or kidney cancer. CDR3 DNA sequence: TGCGCCAGCAGCCTGGTGACAGGGACCAATGAAAAACTGTTTTTT. The encoded protein is CASSLVTGTNEKLFF.